This paragraph covers one TCR beta chain sequence. This specimen comes from a study of control samples from healthy donors and cancer patients. J lost 7 bases, V lost 8 bases, and 4 bases had no gene match. The CDR3 has 12 amino acids. The germline V gene has CDR1 SEHNR and CDR2 FQNEAQ (reference sequence). Sequencing used immunoSEQ multiplex PCR; TCRdb keeps in-frame clones, though not all of them. This sample has about 92,000 clones; about four fifths occur once, and the top ten carry about 10%. The sequence was obtained from a woman aged 55-70 years in good health. This chain joins TRBV7-9 and TRBJ1-5; TRBD1 matches at 8 bases. The specimen was blood. The CDR3 spells CASGQGGQPQHF. The CDR3 bases are TGTGCCAGCGGACAGGGCGGACAGCCCCAGCATTTT.